The 11 T cell receptor beta chains listed next were all sequenced from one sample in a study of OX40 agonist ivuxolimab in advanced cancers. Libraries were prepared by immunoSEQ multiplex PCR; TCRdb keeps only in-frame clonotypes and omits some of them. The data hold more than 65,000 clones, with approximately 87% observed a single time. The sequenced sample was CD4+ or CD8+ T cells sorted from blood, obtained in a trial of the OX40 agonist ivuxolimab. The receptors shown here come from an adult with an advanced solid tumor such as melanoma, head and neck, liver or kidney cancer.

The rearrangement uses TRBV19 and TRBJ2-1, with 7 positions matching TRBD1. The ends lost 2 bases at V and 3 bases at J; junction bases unmatched: 4. The CDR3 is 15 residues long. Per the germline V gene, CDR1 is LNHDA and CDR2 is SQIVND (reference sequence). CDR3 sequence (DNA): TGTGCCAGTAGTATAAGGACAGGCCTCTACAATGAGCAGTTCTTC. This gives the protein CASSIRTGLYNEQFF.

The chain employs TRBV7-9 and TRBJ2-7; 9 positions match TRBD1. CDR3 length: 16 amino acids. The V gene end was trimmed by 1 base and the J gene end by 3 bases; junction bases not matched to a gene: 7. Germline V lookup: CDR1 SEHNR, CDR2 FQNEAQ (reference sequence). The CDR3 region is CASSLEGTGWRYEQYF. In nucleotides, the CDR3 is TGTGCCAGCAGCTTAGAGGGGACAGGGTGGCGCTACGAGCAGTACTTC.

This clone appeared once. The chain is built from TRBV5-4 and TRBJ1-5, with unresolved D. Germline-derived CDR1 and CDR2 are SGHNT and YYREEE (reference sequence). V gave up 0 bases and J gave up 6 bases, with 7 bases separating them. CDR3 length equals 13 residues. This chain's CDR3 is CASSLGEGQPQHF. The CDR3 bases are TGTGCCAGCAGCTTGGGGGAGGGTCAGCCCCAGCATTTT.

The chain couples TRBV5-8 to TRBJ2-1; 9 positions match TRBD2. CDR1 is SGHTS and CDR2 is YDEGEE in the germline V gene. After removal of 2 bases from V and 0 bases from J, the junction contained 3 bases not matched to a gene. The CDR3 spans 16 residues. The chain's CDR3 is CASSLGAGGSYNEQFF. For the CDR3, the DNA is TGTGCCAGCAGCTTAGGAGCGGGAGGCTCCTACAATGAGCAGTTCTTC.

The genes are TRBV7-9 and TRBJ2-2; the D gene is possibly TRBD1 (6 bases). The CDR3 spans 15 residues. Trimming took off 5 bases at V and 1 base at J, with 11 bases between the two ends. Germline V CDR1 and CDR2: SEHNR, FQNEAQ (reference sequence). The CDR3 spells CASSPGTRNTGELFF. CDR3 in DNA: TGTGCCAGCAGCCCTGGGACAAGGAACACCGGGGAGCTGTTTTTT.

The rearrangement links TRBV29-1 to TRBJ2-7; D is unclear. V was trimmed by 7 bases and J by 5 bases, leaving 12 bases between them. The germline V gene encodes CDR1 SQVTM and CDR2 ANQGSEA. CDR3 size: 11 residues. This chain's CDR3 is CSGATHDEQYF. The DNA of the CDR3 is TGCAGCGGCGCTACCCACGACGAGCAGTACTTC.

The genes are TRBV6-4 and TRBJ2-3, with D tentatively TRBD1 (6 bases). The CDR3 is 15 residues long. In germline, CDR1 is MRHNA, CDR2 SNTAGT. Between the trimmed V and J ends, which lost 7 bases and 0 bases, there was a span of 14 bases. The CDR3 here is CASIILGASTDTQYF. Here the CDR3 DNA reads TGTGCCAGCATCATCCTGGGGGCTAGCACAGATACGCAGTATTTT.

This sequence joins TRBV18 and TRBJ2-4; 11 bases align to TRBD1. The V and J ends lost 6 bases and 9 bases, in that order; junction bases with no gene match: 4. The CDR3 is 13 residues long. Per the germline V gene, CDR1 is KGHSH and CDR2 is LQKENI. CDR3 protein: CASSDRGQSIQYF. Written as DNA, the CDR3 is TGTGCCAGCTCGGACAGGGGGCAAAGCATTCAGTACTTC.

Only one count was recorded for this clone. The gene calls are TRBV25-1 and TRBJ1-3; D perhaps matches TRBD1 (5 bases). This CDR3 spans 13 amino acids. Germline CDR1 MGHDK, CDR2 SYGVNS. Trimming left V 5 bases short and J 4 bases short, with 9 bases between. CDR3 in amino acids: CASSQRGGNTIYF. DNA for the CDR3: TGTGCCAGCAGTCAAAGGGGCGGAAACACCATATATTTT.

The DNA of the CDR3 is TGTGCCAGCAGCCAAGAGGGGGGCCGAGCAACTAATGAAAAACTGTTTTTT. This gives the protein CASSQEGGRATNEKLFF. The chain joins TRBV4-2 to TRBJ1-4, with D tentatively TRBD1 (6 bases). CDR1 is LGHNA and CDR2 is YNFKEQ in the germline V gene. Trimming stripped 0 bases from V and 0 bases from J, with 11 bases between. The CDR3 extends over 17 amino acids.

This clone was observed a handful of times. The rearrangement uses TRBV28 and TRBJ1-1; D gene ambiguous. This CDR3 region has 11 residues. Trimming cost V 6 bases and J 4 bases, with 6 bases left between them. Germline V gene lookup returns CDR1 MDHEN and CDR2 SYDVKM. The CDR3 reads CASRVRTEAFF. The CDR3 DNA reads as TGTGCCAGCAGAGTTCGCACTGAAGCTTTCTTT. The whole variable domain, filled in from reference TRBV28 and TRBJ1-1, reads DVKVTQSSRYLVKRTGEKVFLECVQDMDHENMFWYRQDPGLGLRLIYFSYDVKMKEKGDIPEGYSVSREKKERFSLILESASTNQTSMYLCASRVRTEAFFGQGTRLTVV.